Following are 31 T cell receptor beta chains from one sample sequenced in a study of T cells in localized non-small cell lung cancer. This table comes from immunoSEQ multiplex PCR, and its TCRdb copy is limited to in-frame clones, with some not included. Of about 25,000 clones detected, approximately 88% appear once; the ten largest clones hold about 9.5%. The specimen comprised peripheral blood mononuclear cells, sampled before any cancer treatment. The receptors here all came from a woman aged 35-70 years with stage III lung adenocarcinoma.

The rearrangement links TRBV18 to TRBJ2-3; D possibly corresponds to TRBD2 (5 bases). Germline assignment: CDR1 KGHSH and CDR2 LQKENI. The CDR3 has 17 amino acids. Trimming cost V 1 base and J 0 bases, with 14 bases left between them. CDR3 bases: TGTGCCAGCTCACCACTTCCAGGACTCACTAGCACAGATACGCAGTATTTT. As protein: CASSPLPGLTSTDTQYF. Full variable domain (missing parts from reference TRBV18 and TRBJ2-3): NAGVMQNPRHLVRRRGQEARLRCSPMKGHSHVYWYRQLPEEGLKFMVYLQKENIIDESGMPKERFSAEFPKEGPSILRIQQVVRGDSAAYFCASSPLPGLTSTDTQYFGPGTRLTVL.

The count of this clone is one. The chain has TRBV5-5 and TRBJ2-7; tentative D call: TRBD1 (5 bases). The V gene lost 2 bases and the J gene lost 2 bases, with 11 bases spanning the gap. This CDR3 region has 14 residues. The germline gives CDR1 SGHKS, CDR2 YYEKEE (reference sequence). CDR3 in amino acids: CASSFQGDPYEQYF. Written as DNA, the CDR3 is TGTGCCAGCAGCTTTCAAGGGGATCCCTACGAGCAGTACTTC.

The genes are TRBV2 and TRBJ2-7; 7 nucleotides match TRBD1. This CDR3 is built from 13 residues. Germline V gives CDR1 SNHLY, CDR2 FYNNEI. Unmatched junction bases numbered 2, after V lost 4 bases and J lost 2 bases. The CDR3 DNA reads TGTGCCAGCAGTGGAGGACAGGCCTACGAGCAGTACTTC. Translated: CASSGGQAYEQYF.

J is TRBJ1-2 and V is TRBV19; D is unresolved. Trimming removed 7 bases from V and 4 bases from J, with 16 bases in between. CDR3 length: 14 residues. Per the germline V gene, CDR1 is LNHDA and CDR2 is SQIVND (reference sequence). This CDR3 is CASNPGSLAYGYTF. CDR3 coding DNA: TGTGCCAGTAACCCCGGCAGCCTTGCCTATGGCTACACCTTC. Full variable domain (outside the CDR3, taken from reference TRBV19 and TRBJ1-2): DGGITQSPKYLFRKEGQNVTLSCEQNLNHDAMYWYRQDPGQGLRLIYYSQIVNDFQKGDIAEGYSVSREKKESFPLTVTSAQKNPTAFYLCASNPGSLAYGYTFGSGTRLTVV.

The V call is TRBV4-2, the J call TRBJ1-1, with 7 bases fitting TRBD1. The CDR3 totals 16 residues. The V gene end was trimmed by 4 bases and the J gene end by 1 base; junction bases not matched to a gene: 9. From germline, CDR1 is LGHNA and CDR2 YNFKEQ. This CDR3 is CASSPEGAQPNTEAFF. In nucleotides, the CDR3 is TGTGCCAGCAGCCCGGAGGGGGCTCAGCCGAACACTGAAGCTTTCTTT.

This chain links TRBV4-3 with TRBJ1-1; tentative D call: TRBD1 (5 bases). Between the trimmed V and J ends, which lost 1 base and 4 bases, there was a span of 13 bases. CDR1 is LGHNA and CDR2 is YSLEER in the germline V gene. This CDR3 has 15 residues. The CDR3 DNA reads TGCGCCAGCAGCCAAGTGAGGGCGGGGGGCACTGAAGCTTTCTTT. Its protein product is CASSQVRAGGTEAFF.

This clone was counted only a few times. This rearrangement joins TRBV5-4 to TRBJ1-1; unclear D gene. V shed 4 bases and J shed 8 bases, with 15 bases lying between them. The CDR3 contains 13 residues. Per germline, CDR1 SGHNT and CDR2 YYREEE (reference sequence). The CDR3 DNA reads TGTGCCAGCAGCCCCCCCCTACAAGGGGAAGCTTTCTTT. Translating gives CASSPPLQGEAFF.

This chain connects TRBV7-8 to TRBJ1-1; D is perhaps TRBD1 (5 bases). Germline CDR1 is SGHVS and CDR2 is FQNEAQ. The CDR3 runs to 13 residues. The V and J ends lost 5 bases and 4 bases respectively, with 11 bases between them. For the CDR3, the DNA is TGTGCCAGCAGCCAACCCGGGGGCACTGAAGCTTTCTTT. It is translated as CASSQPGGTEAFF.

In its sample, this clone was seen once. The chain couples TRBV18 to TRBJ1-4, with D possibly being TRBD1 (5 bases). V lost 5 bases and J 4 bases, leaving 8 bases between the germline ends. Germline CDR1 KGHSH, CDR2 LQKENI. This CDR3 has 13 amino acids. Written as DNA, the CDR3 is TGTGCCAGCTCAGTAGACAGTAATGAAAAACTGTTTTTT. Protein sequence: CASSVDSNEKLFF.

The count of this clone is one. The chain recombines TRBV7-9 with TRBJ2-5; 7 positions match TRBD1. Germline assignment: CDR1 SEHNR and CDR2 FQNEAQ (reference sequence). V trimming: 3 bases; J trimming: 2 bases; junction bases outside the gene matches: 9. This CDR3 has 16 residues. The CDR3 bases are TGTGCCAGCAGCTTTGGACTTACGACAGGGCAAGAGACCCAGTACTTC. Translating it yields CASSFGLTTGQETQYF.

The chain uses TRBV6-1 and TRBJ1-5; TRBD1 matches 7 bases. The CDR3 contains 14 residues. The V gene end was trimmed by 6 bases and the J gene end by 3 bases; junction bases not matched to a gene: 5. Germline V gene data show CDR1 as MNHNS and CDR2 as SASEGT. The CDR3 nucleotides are TGTGCCAGCAGACCAGGGACAGACAATCAGCCCCAGCATTTT. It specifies CASRPGTDNQPQHF.

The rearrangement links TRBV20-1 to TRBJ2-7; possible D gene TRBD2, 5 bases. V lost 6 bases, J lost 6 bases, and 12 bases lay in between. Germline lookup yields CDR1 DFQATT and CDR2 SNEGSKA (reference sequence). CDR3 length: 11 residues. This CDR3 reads CSASDWSEQYF. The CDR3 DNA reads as TGCAGTGCCTCGGACTGGAGCGAGCAGTACTTC.

The CDR3, as DNA: TGTGCCAGCTCAAAAGTCGGAAGCACAGATACGCAGTATTTT. Translated: CASSKVGSTDTQYF. The rearrangement uses TRBV18 and TRBJ2-3; no clear D. V shed 5 bases and J shed 0 bases, with 9 bases lying between them. The germline CDR1 and CDR2 sequences are KGHSH and LQKENI. The CDR3 runs to 14 residues.

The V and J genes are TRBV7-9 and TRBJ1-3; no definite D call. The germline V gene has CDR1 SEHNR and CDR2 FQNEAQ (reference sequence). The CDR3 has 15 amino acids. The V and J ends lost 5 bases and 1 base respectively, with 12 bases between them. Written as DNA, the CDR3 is TGTGCCAGCAGCCCGCCGGGGAGGTCTGGAAACACCATATATTTT. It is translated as CASSPPGRSGNTIYF.

The chain's CDR3 is CASTQDRGDTGELFF. CDR3 nucleotide sequence: TGTGCCAGCACCCAGGACAGGGGGGACACCGGGGAGCTGTTTTTT. The V and J genes are TRBV11-3 and TRBJ2-2, with 10 bases fitting TRBD1. Germline CDR1 and CDR2: SGHNT and YENEEA. V was pared by 7 bases and J by 3 bases, with 5 bases of the junction left unmatched. The CDR3 totals 15 residues.

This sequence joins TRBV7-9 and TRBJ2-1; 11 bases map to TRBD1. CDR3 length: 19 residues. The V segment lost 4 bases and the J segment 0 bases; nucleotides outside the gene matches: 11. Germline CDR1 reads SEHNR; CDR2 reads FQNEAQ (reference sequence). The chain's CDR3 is CASSSQDRGPLSSYNEQFF. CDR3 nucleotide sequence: TGTGCCAGCAGCTCGCAGGACAGGGGGCCTCTAAGCTCCTACAATGAGCAGTTCTTC.

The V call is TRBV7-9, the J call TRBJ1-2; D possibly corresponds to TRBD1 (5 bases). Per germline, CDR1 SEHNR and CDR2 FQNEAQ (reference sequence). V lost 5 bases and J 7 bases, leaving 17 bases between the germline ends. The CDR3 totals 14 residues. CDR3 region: CASSPTPATGGYTF. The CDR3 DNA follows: TGTGCCAGCAGCCCAACACCGGCTACAGGTGGCTACACCTTC.

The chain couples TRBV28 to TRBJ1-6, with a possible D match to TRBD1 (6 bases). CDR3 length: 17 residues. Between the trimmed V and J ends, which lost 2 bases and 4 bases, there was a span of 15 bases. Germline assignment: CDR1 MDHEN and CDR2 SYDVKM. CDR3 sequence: CASSLGGGRRYNSPLHF. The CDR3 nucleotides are TGTGCCAGCAGTTTAGGGGGGGGGCGAAGGTATAATTCACCCCTCCACTTT. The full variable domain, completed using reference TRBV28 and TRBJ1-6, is DVKVTQSSRYLVKRTGEKVFLECVQDMDHENMFWYRQDPGLGLRLIYFSYDVKMKEKGDIPEGYSVSREKKERFSLILESASTNQTSMYLCASSLGGGRRYNSPLHFGNGTRLTVT.

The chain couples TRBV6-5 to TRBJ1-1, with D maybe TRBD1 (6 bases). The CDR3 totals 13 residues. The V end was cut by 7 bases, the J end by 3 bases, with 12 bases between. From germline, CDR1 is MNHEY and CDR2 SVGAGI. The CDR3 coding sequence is TGTGCCAGCACCAAACAGGGACACACTGAAGCTTTCTTT. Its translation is CASTKQGHTEAFF.

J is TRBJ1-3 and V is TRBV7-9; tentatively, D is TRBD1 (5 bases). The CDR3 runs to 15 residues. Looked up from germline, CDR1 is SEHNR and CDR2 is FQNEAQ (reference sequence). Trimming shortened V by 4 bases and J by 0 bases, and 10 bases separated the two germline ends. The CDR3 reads CASSYQGSSGNTIYF. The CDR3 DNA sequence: TGTGCCAGCAGCTATCAGGGAAGCTCTGGAAACACCATATATTTT.

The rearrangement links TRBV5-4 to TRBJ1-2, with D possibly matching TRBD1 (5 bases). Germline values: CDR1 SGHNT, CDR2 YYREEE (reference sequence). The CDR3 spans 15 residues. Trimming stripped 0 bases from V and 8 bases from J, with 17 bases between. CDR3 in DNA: TGTGCCAGCAGCTTGGATTCCGGGGGTGCCTCGGGCTACACCTTC. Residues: CASSLDSGGASGYTF.

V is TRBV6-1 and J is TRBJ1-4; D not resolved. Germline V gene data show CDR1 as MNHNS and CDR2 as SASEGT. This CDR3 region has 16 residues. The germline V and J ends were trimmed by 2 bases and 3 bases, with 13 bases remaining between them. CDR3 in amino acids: CASSENVREANEKLFF. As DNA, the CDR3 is TGTGCCAGCAGTGAAAATGTACGAGAAGCTAATGAAAAACTGTTTTTT.

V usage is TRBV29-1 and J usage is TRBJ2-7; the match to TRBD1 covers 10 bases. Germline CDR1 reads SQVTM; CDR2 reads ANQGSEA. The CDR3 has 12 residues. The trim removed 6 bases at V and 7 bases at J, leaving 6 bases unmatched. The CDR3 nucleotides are TGCAGCGTGGGGACAGGGGAAAGGGAGCAGTACTTC. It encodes CSVGTGEREQYF.

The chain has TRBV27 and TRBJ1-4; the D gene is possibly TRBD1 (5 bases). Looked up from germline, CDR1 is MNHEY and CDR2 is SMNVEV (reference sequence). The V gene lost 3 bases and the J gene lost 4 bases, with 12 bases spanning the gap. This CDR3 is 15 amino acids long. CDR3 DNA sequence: TGTGCCAGCAGTTTGGGGAGGGGTTATAATGAAAAACTGTTTTTT. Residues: CASSLGRGYNEKLFF.

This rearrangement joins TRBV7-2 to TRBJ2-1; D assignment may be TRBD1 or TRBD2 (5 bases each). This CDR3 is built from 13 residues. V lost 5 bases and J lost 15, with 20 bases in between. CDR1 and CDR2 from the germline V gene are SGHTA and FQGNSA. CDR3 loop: CASSESTGPIPFF. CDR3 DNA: TGTGCCAGCAGCGAAAGTACGGGACCTATCCCGTTCTTC.

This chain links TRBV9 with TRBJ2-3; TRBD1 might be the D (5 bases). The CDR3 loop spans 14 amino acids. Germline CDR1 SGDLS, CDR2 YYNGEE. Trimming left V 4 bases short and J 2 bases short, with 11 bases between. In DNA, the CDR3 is TGTGCCAGCAGCAACTCAGGGTTCACAGATACGCAGTATTTT. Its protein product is CASSNSGFTDTQYF.

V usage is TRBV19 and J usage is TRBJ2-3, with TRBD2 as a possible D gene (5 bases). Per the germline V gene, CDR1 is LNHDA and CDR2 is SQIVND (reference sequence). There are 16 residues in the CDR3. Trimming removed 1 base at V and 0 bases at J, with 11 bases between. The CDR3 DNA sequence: TGTGCCAGTAGTATAGTCGGAGGATTCAGCACAGATACGCAGTATTTT. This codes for CASSIVGGFSTDTQYF.

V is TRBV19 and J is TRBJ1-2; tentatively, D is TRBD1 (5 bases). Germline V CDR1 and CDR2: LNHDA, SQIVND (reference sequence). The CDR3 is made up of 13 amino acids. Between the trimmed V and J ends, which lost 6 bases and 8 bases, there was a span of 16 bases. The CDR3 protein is CASRTARRRGYTF. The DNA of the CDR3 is TGTGCCAGTAGGACAGCTCGTAGACGGGGCTACACCTTC.

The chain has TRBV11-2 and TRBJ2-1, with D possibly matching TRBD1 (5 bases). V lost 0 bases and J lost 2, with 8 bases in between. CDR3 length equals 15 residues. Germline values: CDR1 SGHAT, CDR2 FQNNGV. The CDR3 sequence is CASSLDRGPYNEQFF. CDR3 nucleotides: TGTGCCAGCAGCTTAGATAGGGGCCCCTACAATGAGCAGTTCTTC.

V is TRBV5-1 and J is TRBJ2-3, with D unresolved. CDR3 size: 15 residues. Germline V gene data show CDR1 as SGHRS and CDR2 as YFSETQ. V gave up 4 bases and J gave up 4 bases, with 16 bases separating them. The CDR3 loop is CASSPPSSGADTQYF. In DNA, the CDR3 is TGCGCCAGCAGCCCCCCGAGCTCTGGGGCAGATACGCAGTATTTT.

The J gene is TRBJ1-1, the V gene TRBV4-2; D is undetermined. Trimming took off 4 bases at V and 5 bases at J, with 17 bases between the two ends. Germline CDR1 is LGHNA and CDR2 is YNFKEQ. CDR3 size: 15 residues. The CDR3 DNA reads TGTGCCAGCAGCCGATCTCTGGAGGGCGGGACTGAAGCTTTCTTT. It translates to CASSRSLEGGTEAFF.